This T cell receptor (beta chain) was recovered during a study of CD8+CD57+ T cells in acquired aplastic anemia. Study in general: On average, sorted CD4+ and CD8+ cells gave about 2.9 ug of DNA.

Worth noting for this clonotype: As yet, its antigen is unknown. Just one base apart from a much larger clone, this may be a read error.

General observations from the study: Roughly 28 was the count of CD8+ CDR3 sequences that patients shared with controls.

The template for TCR beta VDJ and CDR3 sequence profiling was genomic DNA. TCRdb called the reads again in MiXCR, with one record for every CDR3 protein. The sample includes around 430,000 distinct CDR3 sequences, roughly 34% of them seen just once. The sequenced patients had an expansion of CD8+CD57+ cells seen by flow cytometry. The TCR originated in a human donor with aplastic anemia. The sequencing sample was made of sorted CD4+, CD8+, or CD8+CD57+ T cells (not recorded which) from PBMCs.

The CDR3, as DNA: TGTGCCAGCAGACTTGACCGTTACAATGGGCAGTTCTTC. It codes for CASRLDRYNGQFF. V is TRBV2 and J is TRBJ2-1; D is unclear. The CDR3 is 13 amino acids. The germline gives CDR1 SNHLY, CDR2 FYNNEI.